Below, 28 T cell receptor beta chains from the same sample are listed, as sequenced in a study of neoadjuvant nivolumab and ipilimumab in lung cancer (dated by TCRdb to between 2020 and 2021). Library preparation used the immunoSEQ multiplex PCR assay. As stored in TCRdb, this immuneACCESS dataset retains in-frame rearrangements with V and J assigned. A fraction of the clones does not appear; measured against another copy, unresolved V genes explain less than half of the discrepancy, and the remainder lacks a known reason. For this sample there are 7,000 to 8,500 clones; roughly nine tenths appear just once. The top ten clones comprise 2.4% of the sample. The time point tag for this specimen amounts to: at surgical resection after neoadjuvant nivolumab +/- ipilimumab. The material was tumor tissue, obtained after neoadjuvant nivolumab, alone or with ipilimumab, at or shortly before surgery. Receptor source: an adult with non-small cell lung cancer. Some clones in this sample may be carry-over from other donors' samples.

CDR3 sequence reads: CASSSPSPGPSYEQYF. CDR3 DNA sequence: TGTGCCAGCAGCTCCCCTTCCCCGGGACCCTCCTACGAGCAGTACTTC. This sequence joins TRBV5-4 and TRBJ2-7; D tentatively reads TRBD1 or TRBD2 (5 bases each). V was shortened by 3 bases and J by 0 bases, with 16 bases between the two germline ends. The CDR3 is made up of 16 amino acids. The V gene's germline CDR1 is SGHNT and CDR2 YYREEE (reference sequence).

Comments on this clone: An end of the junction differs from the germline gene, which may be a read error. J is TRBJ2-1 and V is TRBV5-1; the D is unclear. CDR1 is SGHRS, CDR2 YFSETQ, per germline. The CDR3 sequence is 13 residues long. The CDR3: CASSLGRYNGQFF. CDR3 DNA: TGCGCCAGCAGCTTGGGACGGTACAATGGGCAGTTCTTC.

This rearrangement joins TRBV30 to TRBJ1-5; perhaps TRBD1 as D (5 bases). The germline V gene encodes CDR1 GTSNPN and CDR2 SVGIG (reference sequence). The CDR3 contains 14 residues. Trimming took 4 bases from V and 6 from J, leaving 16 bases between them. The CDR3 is CAWTDGGEAQPQHF. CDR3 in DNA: TGTGCCTGGACCGATGGAGGGGAGGCTCAGCCCCAGCATTTT.

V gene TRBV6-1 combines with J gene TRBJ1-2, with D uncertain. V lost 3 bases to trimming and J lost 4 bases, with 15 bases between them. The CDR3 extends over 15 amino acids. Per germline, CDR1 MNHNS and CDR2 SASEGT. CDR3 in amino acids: CASSEGVGGFYGYTF. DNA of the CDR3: TGTGCCAGCAGTGAGGGAGTGGGAGGGTTCTATGGCTACACCTTC.

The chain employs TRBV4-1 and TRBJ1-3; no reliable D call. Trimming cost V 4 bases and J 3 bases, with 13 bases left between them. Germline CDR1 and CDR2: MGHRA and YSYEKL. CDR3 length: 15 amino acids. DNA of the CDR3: TGCGCCAGCAGCCCCCAAGGAGCCTTTGGAAACACCATATATTTT. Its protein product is CASSPQGAFGNTIYF.

CDR3 loop: CASSPQREQQFF. CDR3 sequence (DNA): TGTGCCAGCTCACCACAGAGGGAGCAGCAGTTCTTC. V and J are TRBV18 and TRBJ2-1, with D possibly being TRBD2 (5 bases). CDR1 is KGHSH, CDR2 LQKENI, per germline. V dropped 1 base and J dropped 11 bases, with 9 bases sitting between them. This CDR3 region has 12 residues.

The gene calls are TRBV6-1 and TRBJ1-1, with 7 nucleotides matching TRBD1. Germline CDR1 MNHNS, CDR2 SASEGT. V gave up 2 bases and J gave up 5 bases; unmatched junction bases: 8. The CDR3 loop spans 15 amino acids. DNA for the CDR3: TGTGCCAGCAGTGAATGGGTGACAGGGTTGACTGAAGCTTTCTTT. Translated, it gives CASSEWVTGLTEAFF.

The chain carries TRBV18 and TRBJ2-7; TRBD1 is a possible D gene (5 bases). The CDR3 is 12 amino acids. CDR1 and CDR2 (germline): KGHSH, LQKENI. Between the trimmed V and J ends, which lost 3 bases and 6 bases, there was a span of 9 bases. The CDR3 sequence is CASSPTGSEQYF. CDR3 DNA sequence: TGTGCCAGCTCACCCACAGGATCCGAGCAGTACTTC.

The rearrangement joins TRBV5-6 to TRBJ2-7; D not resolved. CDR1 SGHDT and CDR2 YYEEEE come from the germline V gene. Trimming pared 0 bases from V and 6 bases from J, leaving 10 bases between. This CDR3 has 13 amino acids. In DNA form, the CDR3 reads TGTGCCAGCAGCTTGGTGGCCGGTGGCGAGCAGTACTTC. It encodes CASSLVAGGEQYF.

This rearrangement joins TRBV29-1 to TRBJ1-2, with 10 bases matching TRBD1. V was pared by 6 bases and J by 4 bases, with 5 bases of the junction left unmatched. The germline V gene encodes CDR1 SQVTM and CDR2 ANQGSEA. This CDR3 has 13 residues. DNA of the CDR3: TGCAGCGTGGTGAGGGACAGGGGCTATGGCTACACCTTC. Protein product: CSVVRDRGYGYTF.

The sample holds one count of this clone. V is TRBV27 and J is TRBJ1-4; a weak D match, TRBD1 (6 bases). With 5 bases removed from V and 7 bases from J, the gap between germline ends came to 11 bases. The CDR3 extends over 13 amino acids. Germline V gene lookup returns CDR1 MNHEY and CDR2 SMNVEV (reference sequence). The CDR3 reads CASSREGGEKLFF. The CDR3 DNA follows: TGTGCCAGCAGTCGAGAGGGGGGTGAAAAACTGTTTTTT.

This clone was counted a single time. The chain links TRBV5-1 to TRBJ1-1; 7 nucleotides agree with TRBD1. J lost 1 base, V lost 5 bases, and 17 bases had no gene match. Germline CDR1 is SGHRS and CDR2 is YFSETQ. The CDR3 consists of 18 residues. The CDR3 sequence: CASSQGRGQGVRNTEAFF. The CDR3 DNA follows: TGCGCCAGCAGTCAGGGGAGAGGGCAGGGGGTAAGGAACACTGAAGCTTTCTTT.

CDR3 in DNA: TGTGCCAGCAGGTTGGGGGGAACCGGGGAGCTGTTTTTT. Its protein is CASRLGGTGELFF. V usage is TRBV14 and J usage is TRBJ2-2, with D perhaps TRBD2 (6 bases). CDR3 length: 13 amino acids. The germline V and J ends were trimmed by 6 bases and 5 bases, with 10 bases remaining between them. Looked up from germline, CDR1 is SGHDN and CDR2 is FVKESK.

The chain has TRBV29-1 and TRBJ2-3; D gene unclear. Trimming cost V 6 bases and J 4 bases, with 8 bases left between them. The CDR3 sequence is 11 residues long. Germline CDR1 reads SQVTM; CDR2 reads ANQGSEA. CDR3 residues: CSVGLADTQYF. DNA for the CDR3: TGCAGCGTGGGTTTGGCAGATACGCAGTATTTT.

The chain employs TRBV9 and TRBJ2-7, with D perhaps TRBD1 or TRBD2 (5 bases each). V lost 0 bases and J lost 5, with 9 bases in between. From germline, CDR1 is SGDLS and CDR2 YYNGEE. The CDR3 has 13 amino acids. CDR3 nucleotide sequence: TGTGCCAGCAGCGTAGAACTGGGGGACGAGCAGTACTTC. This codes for CASSVELGDEQYF.

CDR3 in amino acids: CASSHWGGSYEQYF. CDR3 bases: TGTGCCAGCAGCCACTGGGGCGGATCCTACGAGCAGTACTTC. The J gene is TRBJ2-7, the V gene TRBV14; weak D call: TRBD1 (5 bases). Trimming took 3 bases from V and 1 from J, leaving 10 bases between them. The CDR3 contains 14 residues. Germline V gene data show CDR1 as SGHDN and CDR2 as FVKESK.

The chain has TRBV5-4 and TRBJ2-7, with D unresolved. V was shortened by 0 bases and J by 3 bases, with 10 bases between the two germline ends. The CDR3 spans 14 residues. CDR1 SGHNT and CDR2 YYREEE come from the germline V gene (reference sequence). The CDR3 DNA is TGTGCCAGCAGCTTGGACCCAGGAATCTACGAGCAGTACTTC. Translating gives CASSLDPGIYEQYF.

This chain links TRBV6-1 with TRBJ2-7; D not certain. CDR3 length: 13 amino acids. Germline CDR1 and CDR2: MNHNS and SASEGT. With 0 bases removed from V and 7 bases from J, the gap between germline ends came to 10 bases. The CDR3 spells CASSEALKTEQYF. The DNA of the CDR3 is TGTGCCAGCAGTGAAGCTTTGAAGACAGAGCAGTACTTC.

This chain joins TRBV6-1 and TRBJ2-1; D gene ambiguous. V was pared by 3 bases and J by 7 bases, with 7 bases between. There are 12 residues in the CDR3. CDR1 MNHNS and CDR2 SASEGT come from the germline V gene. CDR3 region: CASSEYVNEQFF. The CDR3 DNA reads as TGTGCCAGCAGTGAGTATGTTAATGAGCAGTTCTTC.

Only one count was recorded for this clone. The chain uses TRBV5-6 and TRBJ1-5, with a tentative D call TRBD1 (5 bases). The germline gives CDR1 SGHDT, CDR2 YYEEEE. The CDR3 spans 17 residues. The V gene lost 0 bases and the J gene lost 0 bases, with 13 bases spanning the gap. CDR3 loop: CASSLDRGRASNQPQHF. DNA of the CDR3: TGTGCCAGCAGCTTGGATCGTGGCAGGGCTAGCAATCAGCCCCAGCATTTT.

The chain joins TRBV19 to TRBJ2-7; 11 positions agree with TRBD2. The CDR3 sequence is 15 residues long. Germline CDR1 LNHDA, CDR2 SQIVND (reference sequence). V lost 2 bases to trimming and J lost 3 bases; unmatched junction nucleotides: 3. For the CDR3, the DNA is TGTGCCAGTAGTATAACCGGGACTAGCGGCTACGAGCAGTACTTC. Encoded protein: CASSITGTSGYEQYF.

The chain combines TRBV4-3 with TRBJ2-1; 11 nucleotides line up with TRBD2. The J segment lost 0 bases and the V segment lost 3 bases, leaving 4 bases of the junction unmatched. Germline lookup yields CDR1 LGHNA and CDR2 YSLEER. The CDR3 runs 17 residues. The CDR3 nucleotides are TGCGCCAGCAGCCAGGCTAGCGGGGGGAGCTCCTACAATGAGCAGTTCTTC. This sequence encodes CASSQASGGSSYNEQFF.

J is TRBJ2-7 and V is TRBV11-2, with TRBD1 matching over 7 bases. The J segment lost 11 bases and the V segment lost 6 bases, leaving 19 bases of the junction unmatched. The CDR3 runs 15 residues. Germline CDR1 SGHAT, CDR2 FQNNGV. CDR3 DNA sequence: TGTGCCAGCAGATCCTCGAGGGGACAGTTACGAGTGGAGTACTTC. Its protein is CASRSSRGQLRVEYF.

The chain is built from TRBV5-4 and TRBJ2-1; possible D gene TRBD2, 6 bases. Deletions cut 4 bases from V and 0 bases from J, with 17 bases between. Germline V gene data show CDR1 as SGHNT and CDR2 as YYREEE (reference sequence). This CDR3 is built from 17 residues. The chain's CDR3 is CASSLGERVHSYNEQFF. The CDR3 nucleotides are TGTGCCAGCAGCCTCGGGGAGCGGGTCCACTCCTACAATGAGCAGTTCTTC.

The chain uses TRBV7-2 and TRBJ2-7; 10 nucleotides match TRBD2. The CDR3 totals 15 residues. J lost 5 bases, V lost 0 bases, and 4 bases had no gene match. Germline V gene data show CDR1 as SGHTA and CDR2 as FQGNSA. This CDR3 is CASSLAASGRDEQYF. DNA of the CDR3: TGTGCCAGCAGCTTAGCAGCCAGCGGGAGGGACGAGCAGTACTTC.

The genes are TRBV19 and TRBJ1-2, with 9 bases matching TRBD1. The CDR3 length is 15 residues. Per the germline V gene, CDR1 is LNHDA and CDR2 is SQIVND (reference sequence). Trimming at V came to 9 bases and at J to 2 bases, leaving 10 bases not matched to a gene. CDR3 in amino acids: CASTLGTGSNYGYTF. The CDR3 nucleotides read TGTGCCAGCACCCTTGGGACAGGGAGCAACTATGGCTACACCTTC.

The CDR3 sequence: CASSLRGGRYTGELFF. The DNA for the CDR3 is TGCGCCAGCAGCTTGAGGGGCGGGAGGTACACCGGGGAGCTGTTTTTT. The rearrangement links TRBV5-1 to TRBJ2-2; 8 nucleotides match TRBD2. Germline V CDR1 and CDR2: SGHRS, YFSETQ. The CDR3 has 16 residues. With V trimmed by 1 base and J by 3 bases, 5 bases remained unmatched. Combining the CDR3 with reference TRBV5-1 and TRBJ2-2 gives the whole variable domain KAGVTQTPRYLIKTRGQQVTLSCSPISGHRSVSWYQQTPGQGLQFLFEYFSETQRNKGNFPGRFSGRQFSNSRSEMNVSTLELGDSALYLCASSLRGGRYTGELFFGEGSRLTVL.

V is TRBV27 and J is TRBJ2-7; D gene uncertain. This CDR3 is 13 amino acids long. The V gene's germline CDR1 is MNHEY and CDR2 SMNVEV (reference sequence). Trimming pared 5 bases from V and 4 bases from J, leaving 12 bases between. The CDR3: CASSPYFMYEQYF. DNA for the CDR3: TGTGCCAGCAGTCCATACTTTATGTACGAGCAGTACTTC.